Listed below are T cell receptor beta chains from one sample, sequenced in a study of T-cell memory formation after mild COVID-19. In TCRdb, the 5' RACE reads were re-called with MiXCR into one record per CDR3 protein. Of 90,000 to 120,000 distinct CDR3 sequences detected, roughly a sixth appear once; the ten largest clones hold 5% to 7%. The sample consisted of PBMCs or a T cell subset sorted from them (not recorded which). The receptor set was obtained from a man between 18 and 35 years old who had mild COVID-19 (a few samples of this study predate the infection). Cell type and time point are not known. CDR3s include the opening cysteine and the closing phenylalanine or tryptophan.

V,J,CDR3
TRBV20-1,TRBJ1-2,CSAYDGNYGYTF
TRBV20-1,TRBJ2-3,CSAYGQGKDTQYF
TRBV7-9,TRBJ1-1,CASSPRDRGDTEAFF
TRBV7-9,TRBJ2-3,CASSYRPTPTDTQYF
TRBV5-1,TRBJ1-1,CASSFHIRGMNTEAFF
TRBV7-2,TRBJ1-1,CASNPDWLEAFF
TRBV4-2,TRBJ2-2,CASSLIQGLANTGELFF
TRBV20-1,TRBJ1-1,CSAREPGGPEAFF
TRBV7-2,TRBJ2-6,CASSSQGALGANVLTF
TRBV5-5,TRBJ2-5,CASSPRLAQETQYF
TRBV5-6,TRBJ2-5,CASSPRGGDQETQYF
TRBV12-3/TRBV12-4,TRBJ2-7,CASSLLWGYEQYF
TRBV5-6,TRBJ2-3,CASSSTTDTQYF
TRBV5-1,TRBJ1-3,CASSHPDGNTIYF
TRBV3-1,TRBJ1-5,CASSRQGQPQHF
TRBV5-1,TRBJ1-1,CASSIGQGNTEAFF
TRBV12-3/TRBV12-4,TRBJ1-1,CASRRDGVSEAFF
TRBV29-1,TRBJ2-7,CSVGAGSSYEQYF
TRBV2,TRBJ2-5,CASIFVETQYF
TRBV20-1,TRBJ2-3,CSPGPSTDTQYF
TRBV29-1,TRBJ2-5,CSVKKVRDGTQYF
TRBV18,TRBJ2-1,CASSPGGPYNEQFF
TRBV4-2,TRBJ2-7,CASSQAGTGTYEQYF
TRBV6-5,TRBJ1-2,CASSAGRGWSYGYTF
TRBV20-1,TRBJ1-2,CSARRGIGYTF
TRBV12-3/TRBV12-4,TRBJ2-1,CASSLRTSGYNEQFF
TRBV29-1,TRBJ2-4,CSVARGNIQYF
TRBV7-2,TRBJ1-2,CASSLDTNYGYTF
TRBV19,TRBJ1-1,CASRQETANTEAFF
TRBV11-2,TRBJ2-1,CASRENHNEQFF
TRBV20-1,TRBJ2-7,CSAVQGNEQYF
TRBV9,TRBJ2-3,CASSVSSGGWDTQYF
TRBV7-2,TRBJ2-5,CASSPRALKETQYF
TRBV5-5,TRBJ2-5,CASSLDWETQYF
TRBV3-1,TRBJ2-5,CASSPRDLQETQYF
TRBV7-3,TRBJ2-1,CASSFRQGEQFF
TRBV7-2,TRBJ1-1,CASSWGTTGTEAFF
TRBV6-1,TRBJ2-3,CASSEAGDTQYF
TRBV30,TRBJ1-1,CAWSVDRDTEAFF
TRBV9,TRBJ2-3,CASSTPGQGSDTQYF